The sequence of this T cell receptor (beta chain) was determined in a study of PD-1 blockade in mismatch repair-deficient tumors. TCRdb's table, derived via immunoSEQ multiplex PCR, lists solely in-frame clones and lacks some. The sample lists 65,000 to 80,000 clones; 78% were seen once. The V gene's germline CDR1 is SGHNT and CDR2 YYREEE (reference sequence). The CDR3 is made up of 17 amino acids. With V trimmed by 3 bases and J by 7 bases, 11 bases remained unmatched. This clonotype originated in an adult with mismatch repair-deficient cancer. V and J are TRBV5-4 and TRBJ2-1; 12 positions match TRBD2. This sample comprised peripheral blood, obtained 2 weeks after starting pembrolizumab. This CDR3 is CASSSLLRLAGANEQFF. The CDR3 DNA reads as TGTGCCAGCAGCTCACTACTTCGACTAGCGGGAGCGAATGAGCAGTTCTTC.